This T cell receptor (beta chain) was profiled in a study of blood T cell repertoires in COVID-19. As for the study in general: The analysed material was cDNA or gDNA that came from T cells, B-cell-depleted T cells, or PBMCs.

Profiling relied on immunoSEQ multiplex PCR, and the TCRdb table lists in-frame clones only, not all of them. The table has 350,000 or so clones, about nine tenths seen once. The study recruited people aged about 18 to 90 years across roughly 25 US areas. Participants in the exposed group had met a COVID-19 case in the 2 weeks before joining the study. The receptor's source is a woman aged 25 to 45 who had been exposed to COVID-19. The sequencing input was PBMCs or T cells enriched from blood (not recorded which).

In DNA form, the CDR3 reads TGCGCCAGCAGCCAAGGTAGGGACAGTCCGGTGGACACCATATATTTT. It codes for CASSQGRDSPVDTIYF. The chain combines TRBV4-1 with TRBJ1-3, with 7 bases identical to TRBD1. The CDR3 is made up of 16 amino acids. Losses at the gene ends were 1 base for V and 8 bases for J; bases not matched to a gene: 11. Germline CDR1 reads MGHRA; CDR2 reads YSYEKL.